One sample yielded the 18 T cell receptor beta chains listed below, sequenced in a study of long-term antiretroviral therapy in people with HIV. They ran version v3.0 of the immunoSEQ assay at survey level. Produced via immunoSEQ multiplex PCR; TCRdb's table is partial and in-frame only. The table records 20,000 to 25,000 clones, approximately 79% of them present only once. The sample was unsorted PBMCs, taken 4.1 years after starting antiretroviral therapy. These receptors originate from a woman in her thirties or forties with HIV.

This chain connects TRBV11-2 to TRBJ2-2, with D possibly being TRBD2 (6 bases). CDR3 length equals 17 residues. From germline, CDR1 is SGHAT and CDR2 FQNNGV. V lost 6 bases to trimming and J lost 2 bases, with 19 bases between them. The CDR3 is CASRNGVAGINTGELFF. The CDR3 DNA sequence: TGTGCCAGCAGGAACGGGGTGGCGGGAATCAACACCGGGGAGCTGTTTTTT.

The V call is TRBV27, the J call TRBJ1-1; no reliable D call. CDR3 length: 13 amino acids. The germline V and J ends were trimmed by 3 bases and 4 bases, with 9 bases remaining between them. CDR1 and CDR2 from the germline V gene are MNHEY and SMNVEV (reference sequence). The CDR3 DNA reads as TGTGCCAGCAGTTTCGACCCCGCCACTGAAGCTTTCTTT. Its translation is CASSFDPATEAFF.

This clone occurred once. The gene calls are TRBV5-1 and TRBJ2-2; D unresolved. Between the trimmed V and J ends, which lost 1 base and 6 bases, there was a span of 7 bases. Germline CDR1 reads SGHRS; CDR2 reads YFSETQ. CDR3 length: 13 residues. CDR3 bases: TGCGCCAGCAGCTTGTTGTCTGCCGGGGAGCTGTTTTTT. Encoded protein: CASSLLSAGELFF.

This clone was detected only once. The V gene is TRBV18, the J gene TRBJ2-7; D not certain. Germline CDR1 and CDR2: KGHSH and LQKENI. Trimming left V 3 bases short and J 5 bases short, with 11 bases between. This CDR3 has 13 amino acids. The CDR3 DNA is TGTGCCAGCTCACCTTACAGCCAGAACGAGCAGTACTTC. It encodes CASSPYSQNEQYF. The variable domain in full, completed from reference TRBV18 and TRBJ2-7, reads NAGVMQNPRHLVRRRGQEARLRCSPMKGHSHVYWYRQLPEEGLKFMVYLQKENIIDESGMPKERFSAEFPKEGPSILRIQQVVRGDSAAYFCASSPYSQNEQYFGPGTRLTVT.

The CDR3 DNA is TGTGCCAGTAGTACAGGGTCGGTCAATCAGCCCCAGCATTTT. Amino acids: CASSTGSVNQPQHF. V and J are TRBV19 and TRBJ1-5, with D tentatively TRBD1 (5 bases). The V and J ends lost 4 bases and 3 bases respectively, with 10 bases between them. CDR1 and CDR2 from the germline V gene are LNHDA and SQIVND (reference sequence). CDR3 length: 14 residues. Together with reference TRBV19 and TRBJ1-5, the CDR3 gives the full variable domain: DGGITQSPKYLFRKEGQNVTLSCEQNLNHDAMYWYRQDPGQGLRLIYYSQIVNDFQKGDIAEGYSVSREKKESFPLTVTSAQKNPTAFYLCASSTGSVNQPQHFGDGTRLSIL.

In this sample, this clone turned up once. The chain combines TRBV7-9 with TRBJ2-3; 7 bases line up with TRBD1. The CDR3 length is 16 residues. With V trimmed by 1 base and J by 0 bases, 4 bases remained unmatched. CDR1 is SEHNR and CDR2 is FQNEAQ in the germline V gene (reference sequence). CDR3 residues: CASSLEGGVSTDTQYF. The CDR3, as DNA: TGTGCCAGCAGCTTAGAAGGGGGCGTTAGCACAGATACGCAGTATTTT.

The chain links TRBV19 to TRBJ1-5; D may be TRBD1 (5 bases). Germline V CDR1 and CDR2: LNHDA, SQIVND (reference sequence). The V and J ends lost 3 bases and 8 bases respectively, with 11 bases between them. This CDR3 is built from 13 residues. CDR3 region: CASSIVSGEPQHF. Written as DNA, the CDR3 is TGTGCCAGTAGTATCGTCTCGGGGGAGCCCCAGCATTTT.

This sequence joins TRBV5-1 and TRBJ1-5; 10 bases line up with TRBD1. J gave up 1 base and V 0 bases, and 1 base lay outside the gene matches. The CDR3 has 16 amino acids. Looked up from germline, CDR1 is SGHRS and CDR2 is YFSETQ. The CDR3 region is CASSLGGQGSNQPQHF. The CDR3 nucleotides read TGCGCCAGCAGCTTGGGGGGACAGGGGAGCAATCAGCCCCAGCATTTT.

This chain joins TRBV27 and TRBJ1-1, with D possibly matching TRBD1 (5 bases). Germline values: CDR1 MNHEY, CDR2 SMNVEV (reference sequence). Trimming removed 4 bases at V and 1 base at J, with 10 bases between. This CDR3 is 14 amino acids long. Here the CDR3 DNA reads TGTGCCAGCAGTTCCCGGGGCGCGAACACTGAAGCTTTCTTT. Translated, it gives CASSSRGANTEAFF.

The J gene is TRBJ2-3, the V gene TRBV30, with TRBD1 matching 8 bases. Germline assignment: CDR1 GTSNPN and CDR2 SVGIG (reference sequence). Germline trimming cut 1 base from V and 3 bases from J; bases unmatched to any gene: 6. The CDR3 runs 15 residues. CDR3: CAWSAWTGLTDTQYF. Here the CDR3 DNA reads TGTGCCTGGAGTGCTTGGACAGGGTTGACAGATACGCAGTATTTT.

This chain joins TRBV4-2 and TRBJ2-1, with 11 bases fitting TRBD2. The CDR3 contains 22 residues. The germline gives CDR1 LGHNA, CDR2 YNFKEQ. J gave up 0 bases and V 0 bases, and 16 bases lay outside the gene matches. The CDR3 DNA follows: TGTGCCAGCAGCCAAGATCTAACTAGCGGGGGAGTCACGATTTACTCCTACAATGAGCAGTTCTTC. This sequence encodes CASSQDLTSGGVTIYSYNEQFF.

This clone was found a few times. The chain is built from TRBV5-4 and TRBJ2-7; tentatively, D is TRBD2 (5 bases). The germline V gene encodes CDR1 SGHNT and CDR2 YYREEE (reference sequence). Between the trimmed V and J ends, which lost 0 bases and 3 bases, there was a span of 10 bases. The CDR3 runs 14 residues. The CDR3 DNA is TGTGCCAGCAGCTTGGGAGTAAGCGGCTACGAGCAGTACTTC. This encodes CASSLGVSGYEQYF.

This chain joins TRBV27 and TRBJ2-3; 12 nucleotides align to TRBD2. The CDR3 spans 16 residues. Per germline, CDR1 MNHEY and CDR2 SMNVEV (reference sequence). The V segment lost 5 bases and the J segment 4 bases; nucleotides outside the gene matches: 7. CDR3 residues: CASSTRLAGVSDTQYF. The CDR3 DNA reads as TGTGCCAGCAGTACCAGACTAGCGGGAGTGTCAGATACGCAGTATTTT.

The V call is TRBV28, the J call TRBJ2-2, with D maybe TRBD1 (6 bases). Trimming took off 6 bases at V and 1 base at J, with 9 bases between the two ends. CDR1 is MDHEN, CDR2 SYDVKM, per germline. The CDR3 length is 14 residues. In DNA form, the CDR3 reads TGTGCCAGCAGCCCGGGACAGAACACCGGGGAGCTGTTTTTT. Encoded protein: CASSPGQNTGELFF.

The rearrangement joins TRBV19 to TRBJ1-1; D is ambiguous. Germline values: CDR1 LNHDA, CDR2 SQIVND (reference sequence). The CDR3 is 14 residues long. V shed 3 bases and J shed 4 bases, with 12 bases lying between them. CDR3 in amino acids: CASSIPVGSTEAFF. Here the CDR3 DNA reads TGTGCCAGTAGTATCCCGGTTGGTTCCACTGAAGCTTTCTTT.

This rearrangement joins TRBV20-1 to TRBJ1-1; D not certain. The V and J ends lost 2 bases and 2 bases respectively, with 3 bases between them. Germline loops: CDR1 DFQATT, CDR2 SNEGSKA (reference sequence). This CDR3 is 11 amino acids long. The CDR3 sequence is CSARSNTEAFF. The CDR3 DNA reads TGCAGTGCTAGAAGCAACACTGAAGCTTTCTTT.

The chain links TRBV29-1 to TRBJ1-1, with D possibly matching TRBD1 (5 bases). CDR1 and CDR2 (germline): SQVTM, ANQGSEA. The ends were cut back, 3 bases at V and 5 bases at J, with 16 bases in the middle. CDR3 size: 14 residues. CDR3 region: CSVEGGMDITEAFF. The DNA of the CDR3 is TGCAGCGTTGAGGGGGGGATGGATATAACTGAAGCTTTCTTT.

The CDR3 DNA reads as TGTGCCAGCAGTTTATTCGGGGACTCCTACGAGCAGTACTTC. This sequence encodes CASSLFGDSYEQYF. V and J are TRBV27 and TRBJ2-7; the D gene is possibly TRBD2 (5 bases). V gave up 1 base and J gave up 0 bases, with 7 bases separating them. Per the germline V gene, CDR1 is MNHEY and CDR2 is SMNVEV (reference sequence). The CDR3 consists of 14 residues.